This T cell receptor (beta chain) comes out of a study of cytomegalovirus exposure and HLA in healthy donors. General study results and limits: The productive fraction for most TCR beta V segments was about 87% or about 30% in an earlier analysis. In a later analysis, HLA-associated TCR beta chains were more clonally expanded than equally common others. The classifier reportedly diagnosed cytomegalovirus status with high specificity and sensitivity.

Germline-derived CDR1 and CDR2 are GTSNPN and SVGIG (reference sequence). V dropped 3 bases and J dropped 8; count of bases not matched to a gene: 9. This CDR3 is 13 amino acids long. About this clone: Antigen specificity is unknown.

Amplification used 60 Vbeta primers and 13 Jbeta primers. TCRdb's table, derived via immunoSEQ multiplex PCR, lists solely in-frame clones and lacks some. The sample has about 57,000 clones, roughly 84% seen once. The genes are TRBV30 and TRBJ1-2; 7 bases align to TRBD1. Sequencing used PBMCs. The sequence derives from a man aged 25-45 years in good health and CMV-seronegative. The CDR3 loop reads CAWRDRQGWGYTF. The DNA of the CDR3 is TGTGCCTGGAGAGATAGACAGGGATGGGGCTACACCTTC.